This TCR beta chain comes out of a study of T cell responses to AZD1222 COVID-19 vaccine. Points on this clone: Its antigen is currently unknown.

General study findings and limits: No repertoire was sampled before or during the peak T cell response, only after it. Females made up more of the donors, who were largely white British, and clonal diversity may have come out too low. Just a handful of AZD1222 recipients tested seropositive at baseline. Close to half of spike-specific TCRs reportedly recognize unmutated variant regions.

Germline loops: CDR1 SGHAT, CDR2 FQNNGV. The V end lost 5 bases, the J end lost 6 bases, and 13 bases lay between the germline ends. CDR3 length equals 13 residues. Method: immunoSEQ multiplex PCR; TCRdb's copy keeps in-frame clones and lacks some. The repertoire holds about 120,000 clones, with roughly 90% as singletons. V and J are TRBV11-2 and TRBJ1-2; TRBD1 is a possible D gene (5 bases). The source was peripheral blood, collected on day 0 of AZD1222 vaccination. The source of this sequence is an adult in good health. CDR3 sequence: CASSADRGNGYTF. CDR3 DNA sequence: TGTGCCAGCAGCGCGGATAGGGGTAATGGCTACACCTTC.